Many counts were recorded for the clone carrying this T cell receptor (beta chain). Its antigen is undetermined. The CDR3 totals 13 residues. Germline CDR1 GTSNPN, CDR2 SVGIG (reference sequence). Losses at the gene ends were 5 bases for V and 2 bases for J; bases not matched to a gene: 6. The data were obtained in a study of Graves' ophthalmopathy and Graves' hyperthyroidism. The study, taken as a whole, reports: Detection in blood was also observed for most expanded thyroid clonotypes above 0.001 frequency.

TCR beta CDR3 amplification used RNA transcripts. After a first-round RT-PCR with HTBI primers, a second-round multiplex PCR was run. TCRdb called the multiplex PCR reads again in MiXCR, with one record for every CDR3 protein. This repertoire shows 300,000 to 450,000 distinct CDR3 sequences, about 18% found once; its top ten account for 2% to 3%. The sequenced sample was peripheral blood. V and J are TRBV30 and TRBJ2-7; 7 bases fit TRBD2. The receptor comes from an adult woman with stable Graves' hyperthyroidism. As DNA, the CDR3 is TGTGCCTGGTCTTCTAGCGGAGCCTACGAGCAGTACTTC. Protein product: CAWSSSGAYEQYF.